This TCR beta chain was sequenced for a study of Tregs in tolerant kidney transplant recipients. There are 12 residues in the CDR3. Germline CDR1 is LNHNV and CDR2 is YYDKDF (reference sequence). Trimming took 5 bases from V and 11 from J; bases not matched to a gene: 6. This clone was found once. Its antigen is still unknown. Study conclusions and caveats: This study did not directly address biological reproducibility.

The nonmyeloablative bone marrow transplants came from related graft donors, with transient mixed chimerism. Some clones are missing from TCRdb's copy, which holds only in-frame ones; the method was immunoSEQ multiplex PCR. Seen here are about 81,000 clones, about 91% observed once, and the top ten hold roughly 1.5%. This receptor was taken from a human patient who received a combined kidney and bone marrow transplant. Some T cells may have come from the graft donor. The chain uses TRBV15 and TRBJ2-4; TRBD2 agrees at 7 bases. Sequenced material: CD4+ T cells from blood (PBMCs), taken 24 months after the transplant. The DNA of the CDR3 is TGTGCCACCAGCCTGGGGAGGGAGTTTCAGTACTTC. Residues: CATSLGREFQYF.